This T cell receptor beta chain emerged from a study of shared clonotypes between healthy human individuals. Produced via immunoSEQ multiplex PCR; TCRdb's table is partial and in-frame only. The sample gives under 750,000 clones, 55% to 80% of which show up once; more than 1.5% is in the top ten. From germline, CDR1 is LGHNA and CDR2 YNFKEQ. This CDR3 is built from 13 residues. V was clipped by 0 bases and J by 9 bases, with 9 bases between them. This clone showed up just a few times. The sequencing input was memory CD4+ T cells sorted from blood. Subset given: CD45RA-negative fraction. The chain joins TRBV4-2 to TRBJ2-1; no firm D call. This sequence was found in a woman aged 25-40 years in good health. The CDR3 here is CASSQDHGTEQFF. DNA of the CDR3: TGTGCCAGCAGCCAAGATCATGGTACTGAGCAGTTCTTC.